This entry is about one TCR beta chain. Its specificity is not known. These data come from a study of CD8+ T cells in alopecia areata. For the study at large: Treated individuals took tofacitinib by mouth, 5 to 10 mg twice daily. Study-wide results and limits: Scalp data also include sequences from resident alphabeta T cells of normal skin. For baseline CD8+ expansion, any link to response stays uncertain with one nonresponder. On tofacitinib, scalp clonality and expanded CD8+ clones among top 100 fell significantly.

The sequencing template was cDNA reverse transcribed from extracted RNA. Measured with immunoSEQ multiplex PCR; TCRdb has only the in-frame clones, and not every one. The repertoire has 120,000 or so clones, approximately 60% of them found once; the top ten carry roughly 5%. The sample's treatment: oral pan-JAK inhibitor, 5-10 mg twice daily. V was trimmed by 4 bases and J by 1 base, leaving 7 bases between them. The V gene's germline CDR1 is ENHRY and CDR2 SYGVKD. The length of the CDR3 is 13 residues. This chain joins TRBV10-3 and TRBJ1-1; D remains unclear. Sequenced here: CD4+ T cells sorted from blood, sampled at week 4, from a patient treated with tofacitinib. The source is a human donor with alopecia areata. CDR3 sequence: CAISGRQNTEAFF. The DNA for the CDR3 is TGTGCCATCAGTGGTCGACAGAACACTGAAGCTTTCTTT.